The 9 T cell receptor beta chains in this list originate from one sample, sequenced in a study of cytomegalovirus exposure and HLA in healthy donors. The primer mix had 60 Vbeta and 13 Jbeta primers. Some clones are missing from TCRdb's copy, which holds only in-frame ones; the method was immunoSEQ multiplex PCR. The data show 70,000 to 95,000 clones, 70% to 85% seen once. The material sequenced was PBMCs. Receptors originate from a man aged 25 to 45 in good health and CMV-seropositive.

This chain connects TRBV27 to TRBJ2-5; 7 bases fit TRBD1. The CDR3 runs to 15 residues. With 4 bases clipped from V and 0 bases from J, the junction kept 5 bases outside the gene matches. Germline lookup yields CDR1 MNHEY and CDR2 SMNVEV (reference sequence). CDR3 sequence (DNA): TGTGCCAGCAGTTCCCCCAGGGGGAACCAAGAGACCCAGTACTTC. Protein product: CASSSPRGNQETQYF.

This clone was detected only a few times. The chain links TRBV4-1 to TRBJ1-2; D gene unclear. Trimming stripped 0 bases from V and 0 bases from J, with 11 bases between. Germline V gene data show CDR1 as MGHRA and CDR2 as YSYEKL. CDR3 size: 16 residues. The CDR3 region has the DNA TGCGCCAGCAGCCAAGATCTGAGGGCGGCTAACTATGGCTACACCTTC. It specifies CASSQDLRAANYGYTF.

The V call is TRBV5-6, the J call TRBJ1-1, with a tentative D call TRBD1 (5 bases). Germline CDR1 and CDR2: SGHDT and YYEEEE. Trimming took off 4 bases at V and 2 bases at J, with 15 bases between the two ends. The length of the CDR3 is 15 residues. Here the CDR3 DNA reads TGTGCCAGCAGCCCCGTAGGGAGGGACAACACTGAAGCTTTCTTT. Encoded protein: CASSPVGRDNTEAFF.

CDR3 sequence (DNA): TGTGCCAGCAGTTTAGGGCTAGCGGCCTACAATGAGCAGTTCTTC. Translation: CASSLGLAAYNEQFF. This chain links TRBV28 with TRBJ2-1; TRBD2 aligns across 7 bases. CDR1 is MDHEN, CDR2 SYDVKM, per germline. V lost 2 bases to trimming and J lost 2 bases; unmatched junction nucleotides: 3. This CDR3 region has 15 residues.

The chain couples TRBV9 to TRBJ2-7; TRBD2 agrees at 8 bases. Trimming removed 2 bases from V and 3 bases from J; junction bases left unmatched: 7. This CDR3 contains 15 residues. Germline CDR1 SGDLS, CDR2 YYNGEE. The CDR3, as DNA: TGTGCCAGCAGCGTTCGGGCTAGCGGGCTCTACGAGCAGTACTTC. Protein product: CASSVRASGLYEQYF.

This clone was detected once. This chain joins TRBV30 and TRBJ2-5; D gene unclear. The V gene's germline CDR1 is GTSNPN and CDR2 SVGIG (reference sequence). This CDR3 is built from 12 residues. With 4 bases removed from V and 5 bases from J, the gap between germline ends came to 11 bases. For the CDR3, the DNA is TGTGCCTGGAACAAGCGTATGGAGACCCAGTACTTC. Protein: CAWNKRMETQYF.

This CDR3 is CASSVLAGPYEQYF. CDR3 coding DNA: TGTGCCAGCAGTGTACTAGCGGGACCCTACGAGCAGTACTTC. The rearrangement uses TRBV2 and TRBJ2-7, with TRBD2 matching over 10 bases. The germline V gene encodes CDR1 SNHLY and CDR2 FYNNEI. The CDR3 covers 14 residues. J gave up 2 bases and V 4 bases, and 2 bases lay outside the gene matches.

The chain joins TRBV5-1 to TRBJ1-1, with 9 bases that match TRBD1. From germline, CDR1 is SGHRS and CDR2 YFSETQ. CDR3 length: 13 residues. Trimming cost V 5 bases and J 7 bases; bases outside gene matches: 6. CDR3 nucleotides: TGCGCCAGCAGAAATACAGGGGGCGGTGAAGCTTTCTTT. Amino acid sequence: CASRNTGGGEAFF.

This clone has only a few counts. V and J are TRBV2 and TRBJ2-2, with D possibly being TRBD2 (5 bases). This CDR3 contains 12 residues. CDR1 is SNHLY, CDR2 FYNNEI, per germline. V was cut by 3 bases and J by 6 bases, with 5 bases left in between. The CDR3 sequence is CASSDGAGELFF. The CDR3 DNA follows: TGTGCCAGCAGTGACGGGGCCGGGGAGCTGTTTTTT.